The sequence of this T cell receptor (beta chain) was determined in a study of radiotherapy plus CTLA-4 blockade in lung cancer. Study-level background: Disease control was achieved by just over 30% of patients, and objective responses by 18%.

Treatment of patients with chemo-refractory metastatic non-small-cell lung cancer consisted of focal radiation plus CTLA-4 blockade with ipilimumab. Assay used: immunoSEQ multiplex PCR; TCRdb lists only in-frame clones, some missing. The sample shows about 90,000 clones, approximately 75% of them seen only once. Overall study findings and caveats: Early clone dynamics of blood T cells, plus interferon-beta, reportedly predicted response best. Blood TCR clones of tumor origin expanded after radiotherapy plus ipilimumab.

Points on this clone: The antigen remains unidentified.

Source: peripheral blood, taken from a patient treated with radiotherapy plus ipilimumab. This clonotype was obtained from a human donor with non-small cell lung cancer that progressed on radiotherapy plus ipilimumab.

The CDR3 spells CASNVAGGRNEQYF. CDR3 DNA: TGTGCCAGCAATGTGGCAGGGGGCCGGAACGAGCAGTACTTC. The chain combines TRBV9 with TRBJ2-7, with 8 bases that match TRBD1. The V segment lost 6 bases and the J segment 5 bases; nucleotides outside the gene matches: 10. This CDR3 comprises 14 residues. Germline assignment: CDR1 SGDLS and CDR2 YYNGEE.